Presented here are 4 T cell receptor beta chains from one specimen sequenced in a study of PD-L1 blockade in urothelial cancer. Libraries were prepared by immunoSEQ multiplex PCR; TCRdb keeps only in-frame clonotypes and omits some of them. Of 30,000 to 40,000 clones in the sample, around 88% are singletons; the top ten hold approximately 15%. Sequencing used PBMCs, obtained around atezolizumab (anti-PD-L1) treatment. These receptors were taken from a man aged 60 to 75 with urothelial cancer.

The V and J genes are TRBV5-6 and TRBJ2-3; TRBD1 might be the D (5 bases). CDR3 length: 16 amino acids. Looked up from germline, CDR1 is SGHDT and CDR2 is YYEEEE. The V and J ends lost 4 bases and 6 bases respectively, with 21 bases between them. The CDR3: CASSAITGSGRDTQYF. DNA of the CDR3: TGTGCCAGCAGCGCGATAACAGGATCTGGCAGGGATACGCAGTATTTT.

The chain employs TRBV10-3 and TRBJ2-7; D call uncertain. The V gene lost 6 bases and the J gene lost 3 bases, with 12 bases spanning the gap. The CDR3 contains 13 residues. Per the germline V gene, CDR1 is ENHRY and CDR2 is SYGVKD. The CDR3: CAIRESGYYEQYF. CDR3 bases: TGTGCCATCAGGGAATCGGGTTACTACGAGCAGTACTTC.

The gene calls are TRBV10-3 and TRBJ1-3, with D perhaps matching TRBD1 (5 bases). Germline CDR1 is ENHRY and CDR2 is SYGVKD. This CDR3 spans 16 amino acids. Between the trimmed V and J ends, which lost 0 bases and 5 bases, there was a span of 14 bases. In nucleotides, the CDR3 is TGTGCCATCAGTGAGTCGATGGGGCAGGCAAGAAACACCATATATTTT. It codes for CAISESMGQARNTIYF.

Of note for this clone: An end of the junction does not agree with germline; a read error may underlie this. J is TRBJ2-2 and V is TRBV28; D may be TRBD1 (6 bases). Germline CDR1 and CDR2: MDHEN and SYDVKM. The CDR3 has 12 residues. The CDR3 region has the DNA TGTGCCATCCTACAGGGAATCCGGGGAGCTGTTTTT. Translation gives CAILQGIRGAVF.